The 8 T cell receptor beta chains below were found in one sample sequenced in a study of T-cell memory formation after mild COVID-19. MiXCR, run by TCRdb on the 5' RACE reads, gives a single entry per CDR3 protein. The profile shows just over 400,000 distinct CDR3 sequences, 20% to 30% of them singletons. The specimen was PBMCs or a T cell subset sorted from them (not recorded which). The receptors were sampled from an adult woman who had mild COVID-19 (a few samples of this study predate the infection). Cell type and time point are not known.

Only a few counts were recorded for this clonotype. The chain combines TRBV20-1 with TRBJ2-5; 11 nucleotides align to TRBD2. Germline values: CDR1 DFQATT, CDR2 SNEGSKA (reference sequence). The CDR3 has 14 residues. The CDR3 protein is CSKLAGEIQETQYF. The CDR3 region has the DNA TGCAGCAAACTAGCGGGGGAGATCCAAGAGACCCAGTACTTC.

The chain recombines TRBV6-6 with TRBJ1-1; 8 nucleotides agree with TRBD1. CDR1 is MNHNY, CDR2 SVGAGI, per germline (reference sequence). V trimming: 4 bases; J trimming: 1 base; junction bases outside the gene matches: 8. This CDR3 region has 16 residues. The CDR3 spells CASSSTRTGRNTEAFF. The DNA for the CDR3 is TGTGCCAGCAGTTCCACCCGGACAGGGCGGAACACTGAAGCTTTCTTT.

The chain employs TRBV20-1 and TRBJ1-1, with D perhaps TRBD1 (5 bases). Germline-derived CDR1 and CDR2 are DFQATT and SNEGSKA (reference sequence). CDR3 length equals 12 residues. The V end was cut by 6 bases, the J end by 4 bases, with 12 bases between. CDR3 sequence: CSAPRGGTEAFF. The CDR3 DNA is TGCAGTGCCCCTCGGGGGGGCACTGAAGCTTTCTTT.

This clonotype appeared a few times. DNA of the CDR3: TGTGCCAGCAGTTTAGGACTAGCCCGCTCCTACGAGCAGTACTTC. This sequence encodes CASSLGLARSYEQYF. The V call is TRBV12-3 or TRBV12-4, the J call TRBJ2-7; the match to TRBD2 covers 7 bases. This CDR3 has 15 residues. The ends lost 1 base at V and 0 bases at J; junction bases unmatched: 3.

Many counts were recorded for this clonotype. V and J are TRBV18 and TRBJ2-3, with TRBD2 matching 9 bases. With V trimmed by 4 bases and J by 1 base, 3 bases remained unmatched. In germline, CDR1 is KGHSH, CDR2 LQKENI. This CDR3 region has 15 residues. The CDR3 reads CASSLVAGGTDTQYF. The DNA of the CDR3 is TGTGCCAGCTCACTGGTAGCGGGAGGCACAGATACGCAGTATTTT.

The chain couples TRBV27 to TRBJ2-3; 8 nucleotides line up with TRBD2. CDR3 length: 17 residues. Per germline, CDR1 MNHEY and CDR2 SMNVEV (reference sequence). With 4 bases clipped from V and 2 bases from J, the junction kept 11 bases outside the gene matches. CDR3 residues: CASSSPSIAGITDTQYF. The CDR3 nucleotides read TGTGCCAGCAGTTCCCCCTCAATAGCGGGGATCACAGATACGCAGTATTTT.

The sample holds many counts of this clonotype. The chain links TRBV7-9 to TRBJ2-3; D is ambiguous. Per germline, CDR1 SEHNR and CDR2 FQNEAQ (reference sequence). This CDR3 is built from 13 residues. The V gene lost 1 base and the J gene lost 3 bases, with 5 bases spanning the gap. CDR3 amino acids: CASSLDVTDTQYF. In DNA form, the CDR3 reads TGTGCCAGCAGCTTAGATGTGACAGATACGCAGTATTTT.

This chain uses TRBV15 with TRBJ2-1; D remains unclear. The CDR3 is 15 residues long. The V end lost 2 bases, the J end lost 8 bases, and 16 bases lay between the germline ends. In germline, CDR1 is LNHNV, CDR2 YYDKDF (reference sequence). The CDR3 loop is CATSRTVVAVYEQFF. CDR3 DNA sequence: TGTGCCACCAGCAGAACCGTGGTGGCCGTCTATGAGCAGTTCTTC.